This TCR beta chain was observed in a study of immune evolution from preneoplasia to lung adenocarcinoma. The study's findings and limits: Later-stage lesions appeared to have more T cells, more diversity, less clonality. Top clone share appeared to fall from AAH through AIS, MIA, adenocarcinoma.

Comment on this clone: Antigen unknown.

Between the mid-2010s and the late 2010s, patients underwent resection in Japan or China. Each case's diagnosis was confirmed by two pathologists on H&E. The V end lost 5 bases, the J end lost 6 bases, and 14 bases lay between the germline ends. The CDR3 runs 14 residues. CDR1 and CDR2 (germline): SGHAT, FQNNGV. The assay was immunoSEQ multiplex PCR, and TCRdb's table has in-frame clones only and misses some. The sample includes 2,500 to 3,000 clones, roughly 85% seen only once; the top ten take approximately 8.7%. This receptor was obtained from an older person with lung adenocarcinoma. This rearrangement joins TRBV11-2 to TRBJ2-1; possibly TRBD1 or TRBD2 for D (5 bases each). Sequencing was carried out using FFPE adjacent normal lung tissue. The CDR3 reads CASSPGTLVNEQFF. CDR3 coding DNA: TGTGCCAGCAGCCCCGGGACCCTAGTCAATGAGCAGTTCTTC.